This T cell receptor (beta chain) was identified in a study of OX40 agonist ivuxolimab in advanced cancers. Study as a whole: The drug used for patients, ivuxolimab, was an agonistic anti-OX40 (CD134) antibody. Study-wide findings and caveats: Not determined was the antigen specificity of the expanded peripheral T cells. Some nonresponders also had low normalized T-cell clonal expansion.

This CDR3 comprises 16 residues. V lost 0 bases, J lost 0 bases, and 12 bases lay in between. Germline V lookup: CDR1 ENHRY, CDR2 SYGVKD. Remarks on this clone: Its antigen remains unidentified.

Assay: immunoSEQ multiplex PCR; the TCRdb copy retains only in-frame clones and omits some. This sample has some 42,000 clones, with more than 80% found just once. The gene calls are TRBV10-3 and TRBJ2-7; no firm D call. This sequence was found in an adult with an advanced solid tumor such as melanoma, head and neck, liver or kidney cancer. The input for sequencing was CD4+ or CD8+ T cells sorted from blood, taken in a trial of the OX40 agonist ivuxolimab. The CDR3 DNA reads TGTGCCATCAGTGAGTCGGTCGGCTTCAGCTCCTACGAGCAGTACTTC. Translating it yields CAISESVGFSSYEQYF.